This TCR beta chain was captured in a study of T cells after yellow fever vaccination (dated by TCRdb to between 2018 and 2021). Turning to the overall study: Libraries from fractions with low cell numbers were prepared with the SMART-Seq v4 Ultra Low Input RNA kit. To follow T-cell clones before and after both primary and booster YFV17D yellow fever vaccination, bulk TCR alpha and beta repertoires underwent longitudinal sequencing. Two healthy male donors, one aged 18 to 30 and one aged 30 to 40 years, were included in the cohort. Blood was collected at multiple timepoints before and after primary and secondary immunization, and bulk PBMC replicates and cell subsets were isolated. On the study overall, not on this receptor specifically: Compared with the primary T-cell response, the secondary T-cell response was weaker but faster, peaking on day 5 rather than day 15. Because only a couple of donors were included in the study, the extent to which the findings can be generalized is limited. A small fraction of clonotypes appeared in both the CD4 and CD8 compartments, likely as a result of convergent recombination. Computational filtering was needed because FACS-sorted repertoires could contain abundant contaminating clonotypes from the bulk population. After the booster, most of the clones that had expanded following primary vaccination were detected again (around 95% of CD4 and 80% to 90% of CD8), which suggests that memory was broadly maintained.

The CDR3 runs 17 amino acids, cysteine and phenylalanine included. Only the CDR3 region is kept as DNA, spanning 51 bases read in frame from base 1. Taken from the germline V gene (reference sequence), the CDR1 and CDR2 loops are MNHEY and SMNVEV. Trimming removed 7 bases from V and 2 bases from J, leaving 18 bases between the germline ends. Instrument on record: Illumina NovaSeq 6000. TCR cDNA was synthesized by 5'RACE template switching, which introduced a universal primer site and unique molecular identifiers. Priming for cDNA synthesis came from both the TCR alpha and TCR beta constant segments. Libraries were amplified in two PCR steps, with sample barcodes and sequencing adapters added in the second step. Libraries were sequenced on Illumina HiSeq 2500 (2x100 bp) or NovaSeq (2x150 bp). Under the source paper's analysis protocol: MIGEC handled demultiplexing of reads and collapsing into UMI consensus sequences, while MiXCR performed V(D)J alignment. Vaccine-responding clonotypes were identified with edgeR using replicate PBMC samples, with FDR below 0.01 and a log2 fold change above 5 up to day 15 being required. Each bulk clonotype was labeled CD4 or CD8 based on which sequenced repertoire, CD4 or CD8, contained the clonotype at higher abundance. TCRdb ran its own pipeline on the public reads, namely fastp trimming at Q25 and MiXCR clone calling, and kept in-frame beta chains. Each CDR3 protein appears once, grouped with its most common genes and DNA. V and J calls and clone size were set by TCRdb, not the authors. The sample yields hundreds of thousands of distinct CDR3 sequences; roughly 20% were counted once. 15% to 20% of the sample belongs to the ten largest clones.

Taken with the paper, the label for treatment or condition translates to: live attenuated yellow fever vaccine strain. At each blood-draw timepoint, two biological replicates of bulk PBMCs were obtained. PBMCs were isolated from peripheral blood using a standard Ficoll-Paque protocol. TriZol was used to extract RNA from bulk PBMCs, from CD4 and CD8 fractions, and from dextramer-positive and dextramer-negative fractions. This clonotype was counted at least ten times. Its antigen has not been determined. Per-nucleotide qualities are absent, and no much larger clonotype sits a single base away. The specimen was PBMCs, collected before the yellow fever booster vaccination. The V and J genes are TRBV27 and TRBJ2-6, with the D gene call left open. This sequence originates from a man younger than 35 who received the YFV17D yellow fever vaccine. The bases read TGTGCCAGCACTGAAAGGGCCCGTTTAACTGGGGCCAACGTCCTGACTTTC. This gives the protein CASTERARLTGANVLTF.